One and the same sample provided the 15 T cell receptor beta chains below, sequenced in a study of blood T cell repertoires in COVID-19. The repertoire was sequenced with immunoSEQ multiplex PCR; TCRdb's copy has only in-frame clones and lacks some. Here the sample spans 110,000 to 150,000 clones, around 86% being singletons. Sequenced material: PBMCs or T cells enriched from blood (not recorded which). The receptors were gathered from a man in his fifties who had recovered from COVID-19.

This clone was counted once. The V call is TRBV5-1, the J call TRBJ1-4, with TRBD1 identical over 7 bases. Trimming cost V 4 bases and J 0 bases; bases outside gene matches: 3. Looked up from germline, CDR1 is SGHRS and CDR2 is YFSETQ. CDR3 length equals 15 residues. The CDR3 reads CASSPGGSTNEKLFF. CDR3 nucleotide sequence: TGCGCCAGCAGCCCAGGGGGGTCAACTAATGAAAAACTGTTTTTT.

This rearrangement joins TRBV6-5 to TRBJ1-1; D call uncertain. Trimming removed 6 bases at V and 1 base at J, with 9 bases between. This CDR3 has 13 residues. The V gene's germline CDR1 is MNHEY and CDR2 SVGAGI. CDR3 sequence reads: CASRGVANTEAFF. CDR3 sequence (DNA): TGTGCCAGCAGGGGTGTAGCGAACACTGAAGCTTTCTTT.

V is TRBV7-2 and J is TRBJ2-4; 10 nucleotides line up with TRBD2. CDR1 and CDR2 from the germline V gene are SGHTA and FQGNSA. There are 17 residues in the CDR3. J gave up 4 bases and V 1 base, and 7 bases lay outside the gene matches. CDR3 sequence (DNA): TGTGCCAGCAGCTTAGTCCTGGGACTAGCGACAAAAAACATTCAGTACTTC. Translated: CASSLVLGLATKNIQYF.

The chain joins TRBV4-3 to TRBJ1-2; 10 positions match TRBD1. Germline CDR1 LGHNA, CDR2 YSLEER. The trim removed 0 bases at V and 3 bases at J, leaving 4 bases unmatched. The CDR3 has 16 amino acids. The CDR3 DNA reads as TGCGCCAGCAGCCAAGAGAGGGGACAGGGGTACTATGGCTACACCTTC. Translated, it gives CASSQERGQGYYGYTF.

This chain uses TRBV10-3 with TRBJ1-1; 7 bases align to TRBD1. Looked up from germline, CDR1 is ENHRY and CDR2 is SYGVKD. Trimming took 6 bases from V and 5 from J; bases not matched to a gene: 12. The CDR3 runs to 15 residues. This CDR3 reads CAIREKTGIHTEAFF. For the CDR3, the DNA is TGTGCCATCAGGGAAAAGACAGGGATCCATACTGAAGCTTTCTTT.

The V call is TRBV28, the J call TRBJ2-3, with TRBD1 matching over 7 bases. After removal of 5 bases from V and 9 bases from J, the junction contained 11 bases not matched to a gene. The CDR3 covers 14 residues. Germline CDR1 MDHEN, CDR2 SYDVKM. The CDR3 spells CASSLQGPRGTQYF. CDR3 DNA: TGTGCCAGCAGTCTACAGGGGCCCAGGGGGACGCAGTATTTT.

The rearrangement links TRBV5-6 to TRBJ1-2; D ambiguous. Trimming took off 4 bases at V and 13 bases at J, with 14 bases between the two ends. This CDR3 has 11 residues. Germline V CDR1 and CDR2: SGHDT, YYEEEE. As DNA, the CDR3 is TGTGCCAGCAGCCTTCTCGCGGTTACCACCTTC. Protein sequence: CASSLLAVTTF.

V usage is TRBV18 and J usage is TRBJ1-1; no clear D gene. V was pared by 4 bases and J by 1 base, with 10 bases between. Germline CDR1 is KGHSH and CDR2 is LQKENI. This CDR3 spans 14 amino acids. CDR3 amino acids: CASSRTAGNTEAFF. The CDR3 nucleotides are TGTGCCAGCTCACGAACAGCCGGGAACACTGAAGCTTTCTTT.

The chain carries TRBV7-2 and TRBJ1-1; tentatively, D is TRBD1 (6 bases). The germline V and J ends were trimmed by 3 bases and 3 bases, with 11 bases remaining between them. The CDR3 is 14 amino acids. From germline, CDR1 is SGHTA and CDR2 FQGNSA. CDR3 region: CASSFFAGDTEAFF. DNA of the CDR3: TGTGCCAGCAGCTTTTTCGCAGGGGACACTGAAGCTTTCTTT.

This chain connects TRBV6-2 or TRBV6-3 to TRBJ2-7, with 12 nucleotides matching TRBD2. Germline V gene data show CDR1 as MNHEY and CDR2 as SVGEGT. The V segment lost 0 bases and the J segment 1 base; nucleotides outside the gene matches: 7. This CDR3 has 18 amino acids. CDR3 amino acids: CASSYSTPLAGGSYEQYF. In nucleotides, the CDR3 is TGTGCCAGCAGTTACTCGACCCCACTAGCGGGAGGATCCTACGAGCAGTACTTC.

The chain uses TRBV7-2 and TRBJ1-2, with D maybe TRBD1 (5 bases). Trimming pared 3 bases from V and 5 bases from J, leaving 16 bases between. The CDR3 loop spans 15 amino acids. The germline V gene has CDR1 SGHTA and CDR2 FQGNSA. CDR3 DNA: TGTGCCAGCAGCTTGGACGGAGGGGCCGTTTATGGCTACACCTTC. Translation gives CASSLDGGAVYGYTF.

The gene calls are TRBV18 and TRBJ1-3, with 7 bases aligning to TRBD1. The V and J ends lost 5 bases and 0 bases, in that order; junction bases with no gene match: 7. Germline CDR1 reads KGHSH; CDR2 reads LQKENI. There are 16 residues in the CDR3. Here the CDR3 reads CASSGQAPSSGNTIYF. In DNA, the CDR3 is TGTGCCAGCTCAGGACAGGCCCCGAGCTCTGGAAACACCATATATTTT.

This clone has only a few counts. The chain recombines TRBV28 with TRBJ1-1; 11 nucleotides match TRBD1. The V segment lost 4 bases and the J segment 5 bases; nucleotides outside the gene matches: 6. The CDR3 runs to 15 residues. Germline V gene sequence: CDR1 MDHEN, CDR2 SYDVKM. Written as DNA, the CDR3 is TGTGCCAGCAGTTACACCGGGACAGGGGGGACTGAAGCTTTCTTT. This encodes CASSYTGTGGTEAFF.

The rearrangement links TRBV7-3 to TRBJ1-1; TRBD1 aligns across 8 bases. In germline, CDR1 is SGHTA, CDR2 FQGTGA. Trimming removed 2 bases from V and 5 bases from J; junction bases left unmatched: 4. The CDR3 contains 14 residues. CDR3 DNA sequence: TGTGCCAGCAGCTTACAGGGGGCAAAGACTGAAGCTTTCTTT. Protein product: CASSLQGAKTEAFF.

This chain uses TRBV6-5 with TRBJ1-4; 9 nucleotides match TRBD1. Germline-derived CDR1 and CDR2 are MNHEY and SVGAGI. The CDR3 consists of 16 residues. Losses at the gene ends were 3 bases for V and 6 bases for J; bases not matched to a gene: 8. The CDR3 coding sequence is TGTGCCAGCAGTTATTCTACAGGGGGCGCTGATGAAAAACTGTTTTTT. Amino acid sequence: CASSYSTGGADEKLFF.